The next 19 T cell receptor beta chains were all read from a single sample in a study of shared clonotypes between healthy human individuals. Naive CD8 cells comprised CD45RO-negative, CCR7-positively selected cells, excluding terminally differentiated effector memory CD45RA+ cells. The method was immunoSEQ multiplex PCR; TCRdb's version includes in-frame clones alone and lacks a portion of them. This table has about 2 million clones, about 94% appearing once. The specimen sequenced was naive CD8+ T cells sorted from blood. The receptor source for this set is a man aged 18 to 29 in good health.

The chain carries TRBV5-6 and TRBJ1-2, with a weak D call TRBD1 (5 bases). Trimming removed 4 bases from V and 4 bases from J, with 14 bases in between. The CDR3 has 14 amino acids. Germline V gives CDR1 SGHDT, CDR2 YYEEEE. CDR3 coding DNA: TGTGCCAGCAGCCACGGGACTGCAATCTATGGCTACACCTTC. Translating it yields CASSHGTAIYGYTF.

As regards this clone: This CDR3 is also generated by other DNA sequences in the sample. The chain carries TRBV9 and TRBJ1-3; unclear D gene. This CDR3 is 13 amino acids long. Germline CDR1 reads SGDLS; CDR2 reads YYNGEE. Between the trimmed V and J ends, which lost 4 bases and 4 bases, there was a span of 9 bases. The CDR3 reads CASSPPSGNTIYF. Here the CDR3 DNA reads TGTGCCAGCAGCCCACCCTCCGGAAACACCATATATTTT.

The rearrangement links TRBV7-9 to TRBJ2-7; D is possibly TRBD1 (5 bases). This CDR3 is 14 amino acids long. Trimming took 5 bases from V and 3 from J, leaving 14 bases between them. CDR1 and CDR2 (germline): SEHNR, FQNEAQ (reference sequence). The CDR3 nucleotides read TGTGCCAGCAGCCCGAGAACAGGTAACTACGAGCAGTACTTC. It is translated as CASSPRTGNYEQYF.

As concerns this clone: The same CDR3 can be traced to other DNA sequences in this sample. The chain has TRBV9 and TRBJ2-3; the D gene is possibly TRBD2 (6 bases). The V end lost 4 bases, the J end lost 0 bases, and 9 bases lay between the germline ends. The germline V gene encodes CDR1 SGDLS and CDR2 YYNGEE. The CDR3 has 14 amino acids. The CDR3 sequence: CASSLAGSTDTQYF. In DNA form, the CDR3 reads TGTGCCAGCAGCCTGGCGGGGAGCACAGATACGCAGTATTTT.

V and J are TRBV7-9 and TRBJ1-2, with D hard to call. Trimming took 5 bases from V and 8 from J, leaving 24 bases between them. Per the germline V gene, CDR1 is SEHNR and CDR2 is FQNEAQ (reference sequence). The CDR3 consists of 16 residues. CDR3 nucleotide sequence: TGTGCCAGCAGCCAGAGACCCGTAGAGAAGGTAAAAGGCTACACCTTC. Protein sequence: CASSQRPVEKVKGYTF.

The chain employs TRBV5-1 and TRBJ2-5; possible D gene TRBD2, 5 bases. CDR1 and CDR2 (germline): SGHRS, YFSETQ. Trimming took 4 bases from V and 1 from J, leaving 8 bases between them. The CDR3 is 13 residues long. The CDR3 coding sequence is TGCGCCAGCAGCGGACTGATCCAAGAGACCCAGTACTTC. This codes for CASSGLIQETQYF.

The chain is built from TRBV9 and TRBJ1-6, with a possible D match to TRBD1 (6 bases). The CDR3 is 13 residues long. V lost 4 bases and J 14 bases, leaving 16 bases between the germline ends. The germline gives CDR1 SGDLS, CDR2 YYNGEE. CDR3 bases: TGTGCCAGCAGCCCGGGGGGTGGACAGTCCCTCCACTTT. Translating it yields CASSPGGGQSLHF.

The V and J genes are TRBV11-2 and TRBJ2-5, with D maybe TRBD1 (5 bases). This CDR3 has 15 amino acids. Germline-derived CDR1 and CDR2 are SGHAT and FQNNGV. Trimming cost V 0 bases and J 2 bases, with 10 bases left between them. CDR3 protein: CASSLEWSGQETQYF. CDR3 nucleotide sequence: TGTGCCAGCAGCTTAGAATGGTCAGGGCAAGAGACCCAGTACTTC.

This chain links TRBV30 with TRBJ2-7; D possibly corresponds to TRBD2 (5 bases). Looked up from germline, CDR1 is GTSNPN and CDR2 is SVGIG (reference sequence). The CDR3 is made up of 13 amino acids. Trimming removed 8 bases from V and 0 bases from J, with 14 bases in between. The CDR3 sequence: CAHEGTVSYEQYF. DNA for the CDR3: TGTGCCCATGAGGGAACAGTCTCCTACGAGCAGTACTTC.

This clone appeared once. The chain joins TRBV10-3 to TRBJ2-5, with D possibly called TRBD1 or TRBD2 (6 bases each). CDR1 and CDR2 (germline): ENHRY, SYGVKD. This CDR3 contains 13 residues. Between the trimmed V and J ends, which lost 4 bases and 5 bases, there was a span of 11 bases. CDR3 sequence: CAISGRGVETQYF. The CDR3 DNA sequence: TGTGCCATCAGTGGGAGGGGGGTGGAGACCCAGTACTTC.

V is TRBV30 and J is TRBJ2-2; 8 positions match TRBD2. In germline, CDR1 is GTSNPN, CDR2 SVGIG (reference sequence). This CDR3 is 18 amino acids long. V gave up 0 bases and J gave up 2 bases; unmatched junction bases: 11. The CDR3 region has the DNA TGTGCCTGGAGTGTACTTCTTGCGGGAGGATTTAACACCGGGGAGCTGTTTTTT. Amino acid sequence: CAWSVLLAGGFNTGELFF.

Note on this clone: Other DNA sequences in this sample translate to the same CDR3. J is TRBJ2-7 and V is TRBV11-2, with D possibly being TRBD1 or TRBD2 (5 bases each). The V gene's germline CDR1 is SGHAT and CDR2 FQNNGV. The V end lost 2 bases, the J end lost 4 bases, and 6 bases lay between the germline ends. This CDR3 has 12 residues. The CDR3 nucleotides read TGTGCCAGCAGCTTATGGGGGTACGAGCAGTACTTC. Translated: CASSLWGYEQYF.

On this clone itself: Other DNA sequences in the sample encode the same CDR3. The V gene is TRBV2, the J gene TRBJ2-7; D unclear. V lost 3 bases, J lost 0 bases, and 6 bases lay in between. CDR1 and CDR2 (germline): SNHLY, FYNNEI. CDR3 length equals 13 residues. The CDR3 protein is CASSEYSSYEQYF. The CDR3 nucleotides are TGTGCCAGCAGTGAGTACAGCTCCTACGAGCAGTACTTC. The full variable domain, in which reference TRBV2 and TRBJ2-7 provide the parts outside the CDR3, is EPEVTQTPSHQVTQMGQEVILRCVPISNHLYFYWYRQILGQKVEFLVSFYNNEISEKSEIFDDQFSVERPDGSNFTLKIRSTKLEDSAMYFCASSEYSSYEQYFGPGTRLTVT.

In nucleotides, the CDR3 is TGTGCCAGCAGCTGGGTCCTAGCGGGGGGAATGTACAATGAGCAGTTCTTC. Translation: CASSWVLAGGMYNEQFF. V usage is TRBV7-8 and J usage is TRBJ2-1, with 11 bases matching TRBD2. Germline assignment: CDR1 SGHVS and CDR2 FQNEAQ. The junction had 9 bases not matched to a gene; V was cut back by 4 bases and J by 4 bases. The CDR3 consists of 17 residues.

The chain is built from TRBV30 and TRBJ2-7; TRBD2 matches 7 bases. The CDR3 runs to 14 residues. With V trimmed by 0 bases and J by 5 bases, 7 bases remained unmatched. The V gene's germline CDR1 is GTSNPN and CDR2 SVGIG (reference sequence). The CDR3 DNA follows: TGTGCCTGGAGTGTCGGGGGAGGGAGGAACGAGCAGTACTTC. It codes for CAWSVGGGRNEQYF.

The chain uses TRBV27 and TRBJ2-1; 7 nucleotides line up with TRBD1. The CDR3 totals 17 residues. Germline CDR1 reads MNHEY; CDR2 reads SMNVEV (reference sequence). Losses at the gene ends were 5 bases for V and 0 bases for J; bases not matched to a gene: 10. This CDR3 is CASSPGTERSSYNEQFF. The CDR3 DNA sequence: TGTGCCAGCAGTCCCGGGACAGAAAGGAGCTCCTACAATGAGCAGTTCTTC.

This clone occurred a few times. The same CDR3 also results from other DNA sequences found in this sample. The V gene is TRBV28, the J gene TRBJ2-7; possible D gene TRBD2, 5 bases. The CDR3 length is 13 residues. Germline V gene lookup returns CDR1 MDHEN and CDR2 SYDVKM. Between the trimmed V and J ends, which lost 1 base and 2 bases, there was a span of 6 bases. CDR3 DNA sequence: TGTGCCAGCAGTTTATCCGGGGCCTACGAGCAGTACTTC. It yields the protein CASSLSGAYEQYF.

The rearrangement joins TRBV27 to TRBJ1-1; TRBD1 aligns across 9 bases. V dropped 3 bases and J dropped 4; count of bases not matched to a gene: 6. Germline CDR1 is MNHEY and CDR2 is SMNVEV (reference sequence). CDR3 length equals 15 residues. In DNA, the CDR3 is TGTGCCAGCAGTTTCCTAATGACAGGGGGCACTGAAGCTTTCTTT. This gives the protein CASSFLMTGGTEAFF.

The chain uses TRBV6-1 and TRBJ2-3; D possibly corresponds to TRBD1 (5 bases). Between the trimmed V and J ends, which lost 10 bases and 2 bases, there was a span of 13 bases. This CDR3 contains 13 residues. Germline CDR1 is MNHNS and CDR2 is SASEGT. The CDR3 region has the DNA TGTGCCACCCCGGACAAATACACAGATACGCAGTATTTT. Residues: CATPDKYTDTQYF.